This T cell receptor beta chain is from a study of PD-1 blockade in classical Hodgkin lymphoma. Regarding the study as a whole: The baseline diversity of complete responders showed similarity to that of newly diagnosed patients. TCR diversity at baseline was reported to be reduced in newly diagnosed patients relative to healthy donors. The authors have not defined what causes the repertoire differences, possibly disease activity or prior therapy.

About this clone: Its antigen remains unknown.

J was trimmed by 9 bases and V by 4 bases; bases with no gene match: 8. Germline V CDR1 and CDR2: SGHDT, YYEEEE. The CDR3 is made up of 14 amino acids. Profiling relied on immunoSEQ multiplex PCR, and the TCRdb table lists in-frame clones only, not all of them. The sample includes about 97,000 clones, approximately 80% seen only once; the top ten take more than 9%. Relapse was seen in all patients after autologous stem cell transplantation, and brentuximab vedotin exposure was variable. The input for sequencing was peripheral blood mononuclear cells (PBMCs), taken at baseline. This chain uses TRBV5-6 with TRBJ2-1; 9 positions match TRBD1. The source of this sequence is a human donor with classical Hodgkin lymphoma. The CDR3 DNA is TGTGCCAGCAGCACCCGGGACAGGGAGGGTGAGCAGTTCTTC. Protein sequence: CASSTRDREGEQFF. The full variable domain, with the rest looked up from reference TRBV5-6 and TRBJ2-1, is DAGVTQSPTHLIKTRGQQVTLRCSPKSGHDTVSWYQQALGQGPQFIFQYYEEEERQRGNFPDRFSGHQFPNYSSELNVNALLLGDSALYLCASSTRDREGEQFFGPGTRLTVL.